This is a list of T cell receptor beta chains from one sample in a study of shared clonotypes between healthy human individuals. Clones were sequenced by immunoSEQ multiplex PCR, and TCRdb holds only the in-frame ones, with some missing. The sample holds about 2.4 million clones, around nine tenths seen once. The sample comprised naive CD4+ T cells sorted from blood. These receptors were taken from a man between 18 and 35 years old in good health. Both conserved end residues are part of each CDR3. D genes are given only for firm matches. A row's size may be missing; if present it is once, few, many or a size class.

TRBJ2-1 | - | - | TRBV7-7 | TGTGCTAGCAGCTTAGCCAGTAGGGGTGAGCAGTTCTTC | CASSLASRGEQFF
TRBJ2-3 | TRBD2 | - | TRBV5-4 | TGTGCCAGCAGCTCCCTAGCGGGGGGGCCTTCCACAGATACGCAGTATTTT | CASSSLAGGPSTDTQYF
TRBJ2-3 | - | - | TRBV7-2 | - | CASSFFGQPGSTDTQYF
TRBJ1-1 | - | - | TRBV19 | TGTGCCAGTAGTACACTCCGGGCTACAGGACGGAACACTGAAGCTTTCTTT | CASSTLRATGRNTEAFF
TRBJ2-7 | - | - | TRBV6-1 | TGTGCCAGCAGTGAAGGAGTAGTGGTCCCCTACGAGCAGTACTTC | CASSEGVVVPYEQYF
TRBJ1-4 | - | once | TRBV4-1 | TGCGCCAGCAGCCAAGAGAGACGGAGTAATGAAAAACTGTTTTTT | CASSQERRSNEKLFF
TRBJ1-2 | - | - | TRBV21-1 | TGTGCCAGCAGCAACACCCTCTTACTTTGGCAGTTCTATGGCTACACCTTC | CASSNTLLLWQFYGYTF
TRBJ2-7 | - | - | TRBV5-6 | TGTGCCAGCAGCTTGGCGGCCGGGACTCCCCTCTCCTACGAGCAGTACTTC | CASSLAAGTPLSYEQYF
TRBJ2-3 | TRBD2 | - | TRBV7-9 | TGTGCCAGCAGCAATCTGATCGGACTAGCGGGAAGCACAGATACGCAGTATTTT | CASSNLIGLAGSTDTQYF
TRBJ1-4 | - | few | TRBV28 | TGTGCCAGCATGTTTAGGACGGCTGAAAAACTGTTTTTT | CASMFRTAEKLFF
TRBJ2-7 | - | - | TRBV30 | TGTGCCTGGAGTGTACTCGGGGAGCAGTACTTC | CAWSVLGEQYF
TRBJ1-3 | TRBD1 | - | TRBV30 | TGTGCCTGGAGTGTAAAGGGGGCAGGAACGAACACCATATATTTT | CAWSVKGAGTNTIYF
TRBJ2-5 | - | - | TRBV10-2 | TGCGCCAGCAGTGAGGCTAGTGATACCCAGTACTTC | CASSEASDTQYF
TRBJ1-5 | - | - | TRBV2 | TGTGCCAGCAGCCGGGACCAGATTTCAAATCAGCCCCAGCATTTT | CASSRDQISNQPQHF
TRBJ2-5 | - | - | TRBV5-6 | TGTGCCAGCAGCTTGAGGAGTGTGCGGGAGACCCAGTACTTC | CASSLRSVRETQYF
TRBJ1-1 | - | - | TRBV19 | TGTGCCAGTACCCCTGTGGGAGGCACTGAAGCTTTCTTT | CASTPVGGTEAFF
TRBJ2-5 | - | - | TRBV4-1 | TGCGCCAGCAGCCAAGTCCGCAGAGTCCAAGAGACCCAGTACTTC | CASSQVRRVQETQYF
TRBJ2-3 | TRBD2 | once | TRBV28 | TGTGCCAGCAGTTTACGGGGGGGGCCACAAGATACGCAGTATTTT | CASSLRGGPQDTQYF
TRBJ1-1 | - | - | TRBV6-6 | TGTGCCAGCAGTCTACTGGGAGGGAACACTGAAGCTTTCTTT | CASSLLGGNTEAFF
TRBJ2-1 | - | - | TRBV5-1 | TGCGCCAGCAGCTTGACCAGCTCCCTTCCCTACAATGAGCAGTTCTTC | CASSLTSSLPYNEQFF
TRBJ2-7 | - | - | TRBV5-4 | TGTGCCAGCCGCTTAAGTCCAGGGTCCTCCTACGAGCAGTACTTC | CASRLSPGSSYEQYF
TRBJ1-2 | - | - | TRBV2 | TGTGCCAGCAGCGAGATGTCTCGGGGCTACACCTTC | CASSEMSRGYTF
TRBJ2-1 | TRBD2 | - | TRBV25-1 | TGTGCCAGCAGTGACCTAGCGGGGGGTCACAATGAGCAGTTCTTC | CASSDLAGGHNEQFF
TRBJ2-7 | - | - | TRBV5-1 | TGCGCCAGCAGCCTGGGCAGCCCCTCTTCCCTCTACGAGCAGTACTTC | CASSLGSPSSLYEQYF
TRBJ2-1 | - | - | TRBV5-4 | TGTGCCACCATCGCGTGGAATGAGCAGTTCTTC | CATIAWNEQFF
TRBJ2-7 | TRBD2 | - | TRBV11-3 | TGTGCCAGCAGCTTAGGCACTAGCGGTATCTACGAGCAGTACTTC | CASSLGTSGIYEQYF
TRBJ1-2 | - | - | TRBV5-6 | TGTGCCAGCAGCCTTCAGGATCTCTACACCTTC | CASSLQDLYTF
TRBJ2-3 | TRBD1 | - | TRBV18 | TGTGCCAGCTCTGGACAGGTTAGCACAGATACGCAGTATTTT | CASSGQVSTDTQYF
TRBJ2-1 | - | - | TRBV7-8 | TGTGCCAGCAGCGAAAGTTATGAGCAGTTCTTC | CASSESYEQFF
TRBJ2-1 | - | - | TRBV10-1 | TGCGCCAGCAGCCCCAGGAGCGTCGGTGAGCAGTTCTTC | CASSPRSVGEQFF
TRBJ1-2 | TRBD1 | - | TRBV7-2 | TGTGCCGCCGGGGGGAGGGGCGCGATGACAGGGAGAGGGGACTATGGCTACACCTTC | CAAGGRGAMTGRGDYGYTF
TRBJ2-3 | - | - | TRBV11-3 | TGTGCCAGCAGCTTTGGGGGGCAGGATACGCAGTATTTT | CASSFGGQDTQYF
TRBJ2-7 | - | once | TRBV5-4 | TGTGCCAGCAGCCCCGACAGGTTTTCCGAGCAGTACTTC | CASSPDRFSEQYF
TRBJ1-1 | - | - | TRBV28 | TGTGCCAGCAGTTCCTCGGGGGCTGGGGACACTGAAGCTTTCTTT | CASSSSGAGDTEAFF
TRBJ1-1 | - | - | TRBV30 | TGTGCCTGGAGTGTAAAAAGTGGTGTCTCAGAAGCTTTCTTT | CAWSVKSGVSEAFF
TRBJ1-5 | TRBD1 | - | TRBV10-2 | TGCGCCAGCAGGCCAGGGGGGGGCAATCAGCCCCAGCATTTT | CASRPGGGNQPQHF
TRBJ2-1 | TRBD2 | - | TRBV5-1 | TGCGCCAGCAGCTTGGTAGCGGGAGGTACCAATGAGCAGTTCTTC | CASSLVAGGTNEQFF
TRBJ1-1 | - | - | TRBV6-5 | TGTGCCAGCAGTTACTTTAATATGAGTGGCACTGAAGCTTTCTTT | CASSYFNMSGTEAFF
TRBJ2-2 | - | once | TRBV27 | TGTGCCAGCAGTTTTTCTTACACCGGGGAGCTGTTTTTT | CASSFSYTGELFF
TRBJ2-5 | TRBD2 | - | TRBV5-4 | TGTGCCAGCAGCTCCGGGAGTAGCGGGGTCCAAGAGACCCAGTACTTC | CASSSGSSGVQETQYF
TRBJ2-5 | - | - | TRBV7-2 | TGTGCCAGCAGCTTGGGGACATTACAAGAGACCCAGTACTTC | CASSLGTLQETQYF
TRBJ1-1 | - | few | TRBV5-1 | TGCGCCAGCAGCTTGGAATTAGGACGGATGAACACTGAAGCTTTCTTT | CASSLELGRMNTEAFF
TRBJ1-6 | - | - | TRBV28 | TGTGCCAGCAGTCCGTCCGGGACTCAATTCAATTCACCCCTCCACTTT | CASSPSGTQFNSPLHF
TRBJ1-3 | - | - | TRBV19 | TGTGCCAGTAGTGTTTTCTCTGGAAACACCATATATTTT | CASSVFSGNTIYF
TRBJ1-1 | - | - | TRBV28 | TGTGCCAGCAGTTTGGTCAGGCTGAACACTGAAGCTTTCTTT | CASSLVRLNTEAFF
TRBJ2-7 | - | once | TRBV5-1 | TGCGCCAGCAGCCCGGTGCAGGGCCCGGGGTACTTC | CASSPVQGPGYF
TRBJ2-7 | TRBD1 | - | TRBV6-1 | TGTGGAGTGCAGGGGGTCTACGAGCAGTACTTC | CGVQGVYEQYF
TRBJ2-1 | TRBD2 | - | TRBV6-6 | TGTGCCAGCAGGGGACTAGCGGGAAGCTCCTACAATGAGCAGTTCTTC | CASRGLAGSSYNEQFF
TRBJ1-5 | TRBD1 | - | TRBV28 | TGTGCCAGCAGTGGGCGCCGACAGGGTTTGAATCAGCCCCAGCATTTT | CASSGRRQGLNQPQHF
TRBJ2-5 | - | - | TRBV7-9 | TGTGCCAGCAGCTTAGGAGCCGGGGGAGAGACCCAGTACTTC | CASSLGAGGETQYF
TRBJ1-2 | - | - | TRBV30 | TGTGCCTGGAGTGCCTCCGTGAACTATGGCTACACCTTC | CAWSASVNYGYTF
TRBJ2-7 | - | - | TRBV5-6 | TGTGCCAGCAGCCCCTTCGGACCTGCGCACGAGCAGTACTTC | CASSPFGPAHEQYF
TRBJ2-2 | TRBD2 | - | TRBV5-1 | TGCGCCAGCAGCTTCCGGCGGGAGGTCGGGGAGCTGTTTTTT | CASSFRREVGELFF
TRBJ2-1 | TRBD2 | once | TRBV7-6 | TGTGCCAGCAGCTTAGCTCTAGCGGGGAGGGATGAGCAGTTCTTC | CASSLALAGRDEQFF
TRBJ2-3 | TRBD2 | - | TRBV2 | TGTGCCAGCTTCTCCGGGACTAGCTTCGGAGATACGCAGTATTTT | CASFSGTSFGDTQYF
TRBJ2-2 | TRBD1 | once | TRBV4-1 | TGCGCCAGCAGCCAAGTTCAGGGGGCAGGCGGGGAGCTGTTTTTT | CASSQVQGAGGELFF
TRBJ2-7 | - | - | TRBV6-5 | TGTGCCAGCAGTTACTGGGCACCTTCTGGGTACGAGCAGTACTTC | CASSYWAPSGYEQYF
TRBJ2-5 | - | - | TRBV5-1 | TGCGCCAGCAGCTTTCAAGGGGGAGAGACCCAGTACTTC | CASSFQGGETQYF
TRBJ2-1 | - | - | TRBV11-2 | TGTGCCAGCACCCCAGAGTACCTAGCGCCGGTCAATGAGCAGTTCTTC | CASTPEYLAPVNEQFF
TRBJ2-3 | TRBD1 | - | TRBV5-1 | TGCGCCAGCAGCTTGGGGGGTCGACAGGGGGCATCAGATACGCAGTATTTT | CASSLGGRQGASDTQYF